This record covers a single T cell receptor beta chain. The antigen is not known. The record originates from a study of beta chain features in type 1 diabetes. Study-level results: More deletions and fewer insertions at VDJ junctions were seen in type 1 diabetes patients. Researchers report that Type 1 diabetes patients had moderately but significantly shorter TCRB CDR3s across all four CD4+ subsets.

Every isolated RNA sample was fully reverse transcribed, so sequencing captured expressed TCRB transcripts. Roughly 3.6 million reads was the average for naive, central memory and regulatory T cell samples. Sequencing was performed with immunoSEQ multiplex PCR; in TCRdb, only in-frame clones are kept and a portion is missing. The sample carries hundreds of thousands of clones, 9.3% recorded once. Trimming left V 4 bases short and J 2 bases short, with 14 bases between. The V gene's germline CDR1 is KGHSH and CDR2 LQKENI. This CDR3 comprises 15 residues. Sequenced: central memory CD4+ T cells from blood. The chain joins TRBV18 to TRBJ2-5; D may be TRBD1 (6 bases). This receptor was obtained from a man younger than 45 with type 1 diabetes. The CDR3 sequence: CASSLLRGVQETQYF. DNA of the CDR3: TGTGCCAGCTCACTCCTCAGGGGCGTTCAAGAGACCCAGTACTTC. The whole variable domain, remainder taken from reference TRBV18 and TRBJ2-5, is NAGVMQNPRHLVRRRGQEARLRCSPMKGHSHVYWYRQLPEEGLKFMVYLQKENIIDESGMPKERFSAEFPKEGPSILRIQQVVRGDSAAYFCASSLLRGVQETQYFGPGTRLLVL.